One and the same sample provided the 20 T cell receptor beta chains below, sequenced in a study of post-analysis software for immune sequencing data. Study outcomes and limitations: Patients had higher frequencies than controls of about five TRBV segments, including TRBV5-6, TRBV5-1 and TRBV20-1.

Sequencing libraries made from TCR beta cDNA carried unique molecular identifiers. MiXCR was run by TCRdb on the PCR reads, yielding one entry per CDR3 protein. The sample has 700,000 to 900,000 distinct CDR3 sequences, 35% to 55% seen once. Their target antigens are unknown. Material: blood. These receptors were collected from a girl between 10 and 17 years old with multiple sclerosis.

The chain has TRBV25-1 and TRBJ2-7; 10 bases line up with TRBD2. Unmatched junction bases numbered 16, after V lost 6 bases and J lost 2 bases. From germline, CDR1 is MGHDK and CDR2 SYGVNS. The CDR3 loop spans 18 amino acids. CDR3: CASRPTPGDSGRPYEQYF. CDR3 bases: TGTGCCAGCAGGCCCACCCCGGGAGATAGCGGGAGGCCCTACGAGCAGTACTTC.

The rearrangement uses TRBV7-7 and TRBJ1-1; TRBD1 agrees at 8 bases. The CDR3 loop spans 13 amino acids. Germline lookup yields CDR1 SSHAT and CDR2 FNYEAQ (reference sequence). In DNA form, the CDR3 reads TGTGCTAGCGCAGCGACAGGGGACACTGAAGCTTTCTTT. Translated, it gives CASAATGDTEAFF.

This clonotype came up a few times. V is TRBV29-1 and J is TRBJ2-6; D is perhaps TRBD2 (5 bases). The CDR3 length is 16 residues. The germline V gene encodes CDR1 SQVTM and CDR2 ANQGSEA. V gave up 4 bases and J gave up 0 bases, with 13 bases separating them. This CDR3 is CSVGGPFNSGANVLTF. The CDR3 DNA is TGCAGCGTTGGAGGGCCCTTTAACTCTGGGGCCAACGTCCTGACTTTC. Full variable domain (missing parts from reference TRBV29-1 and TRBJ2-6): SAVISQKPSRDICQRGTSLTIQCQVDSQVTMMFWYRQQPGQSLTLIATANQGSEATYESGFVIDKFPISRPNLTFSTLTVSNMSPEDSSIYLCSVGGPFNSGANVLTFGAGSRLTVL.

The V gene is TRBV12-3 or TRBV12-4, the J gene TRBJ2-1, with 7 bases aligning to TRBD2. This CDR3 contains 17 residues. After removal of 6 bases from V and 7 bases from J, the junction contained 18 bases not matched to a gene. The CDR3 DNA reads as TGTGCCAGCAGCCAGCCCCCGGACTTTAGCGGGTGGAATGAGCAGTTCTTC. Amino acids: CASSQPPDFSGWNEQFF.

The chain employs TRBV15 and TRBJ1-4; no reliable D call. Trimming pared 0 bases from V and 8 bases from J, leaving 10 bases between. The CDR3 has 14 amino acids. From germline, CDR1 is LNHNV and CDR2 YYDKDF (reference sequence). The CDR3 spells CATSRDRAVEKLFF. CDR3 in DNA: TGTGCCACCAGCAGAGATCGGGCAGTCGAAAAACTGTTTTTT. The full variable domain, its missing parts supplied by reference TRBV15 and TRBJ1-4, is DAMVIQNPRYQVTQFGKPVTLSCSQTLNHNVMYWYQQKSSQAPKLLFHYYDKDFNNEADTPDNFQSRRPNTSFCFLDIRSPGLGDTAMYLCATSRDRAVEKLFFGSGTQLSVL.

The J gene is TRBJ1-1, the V gene TRBV7-9; D possibly corresponds to TRBD1 (5 bases). CDR1 is SEHNR and CDR2 is FQNEAQ in the germline V gene (reference sequence). The CDR3 runs to 15 residues. V was shortened by 6 bases and J by 2 bases, with 16 bases between the two germline ends. The CDR3 is CASSQVGGGNTEAFF. Written as DNA, the CDR3 is TGTGCCAGCAGTCAAGTTGGGGGTGGCAACACTGAAGCTTTCTTT.

V gene TRBV5-6 combines with J gene TRBJ2-1; 14 bases fit TRBD2. The CDR3 is 16 amino acids. Germline-derived CDR1 and CDR2 are SGHDT and YYEEEE. With V trimmed by 2 bases and J by 9 bases, 7 bases remained unmatched. The CDR3 region is CASSFGTSGRGGEQFF. CDR3 coding DNA: TGTGCCAGCAGCTTCGGGACTAGCGGGAGAGGGGGTGAGCAGTTCTTC.

The chain joins TRBV20-1 to TRBJ2-1, with 11 bases identical to TRBD2. V lost 3 bases and J lost 4; bases outside the gene matches: 5. Germline V gene sequence: CDR1 DFQATT, CDR2 SNEGSKA (reference sequence). The CDR3 sequence is 15 residues long. The CDR3 DNA is TGCAGTGCTAGCGCCGGGACTAGCGGATACAATGAGCAGTTCTTC. This gives the protein CSASAGTSGYNEQFF.

This clonotype occurred a few times. The chain couples TRBV10-3 to TRBJ2-5; maybe TRBD1 (5 bases). Germline V gene sequence: CDR1 ENHRY, CDR2 SYGVKD. The CDR3 is 14 residues long. V gave up 3 bases and J gave up 0 bases, with 8 bases separating them. The CDR3 DNA sequence: TGTGCCATCAGTGAACACAGGTACCAAGAGACCCAGTACTTC. Translated, it gives CAISEHRYQETQYF.

The chain is built from TRBV6-2 or TRBV6-3 and TRBJ2-2, with 11 bases lining up with TRBD2. CDR3 size: 15 residues. V shed 7 bases, J shed 6 bases, and the junction held 7 bases outside the gene matches. Germline CDR1 reads MNHEY; CDR2 reads SVGEGT. For the CDR3, the DNA is TGTGCCAGCAAGGAAACTAGCGGGGGACCCGGGGAGCTGTTTTTT. This encodes CASKETSGGPGELFF.

The chain carries TRBV4-3 and TRBJ2-7; 13 bases align to TRBD2. V shed 3 bases, J shed 4 bases, and the junction held 15 bases outside the gene matches. CDR1 and CDR2 from the germline V gene are LGHNA and YSLEER. There are 19 residues in the CDR3. The DNA of the CDR3 is TGCGCCAGCAGCCACCTCCACGGACTAGCGGGAGTGAGTAGGTACGAGCAGTACTTC. Protein product: CASSHLHGLAGVSRYEQYF.

This chain joins TRBV11-2 and TRBJ1-2, with no clear D. Per the germline V gene, CDR1 is SGHAT and CDR2 is FQNNGV. V shed 5 bases and J shed 6 bases, with 13 bases lying between them. The CDR3 has 13 residues. In DNA, the CDR3 is TGTGCCAGCAGCCCGCGGCATGGGAATGGCTACACCTTC. This encodes CASSPRHGNGYTF.

The J gene is TRBJ2-7, the V gene TRBV14; 8 bases agree with TRBD1. This CDR3 is built from 15 residues. V was pared by 1 base and J by 3 bases, with 5 bases of the junction left unmatched. Germline-derived CDR1 and CDR2 are SGHDN and FVKESK. This chain's CDR3 is CASSQAAGGGYEQYF. As DNA, the CDR3 is TGTGCCAGCAGCCAAGCGGCAGGGGGCGGCTACGAGCAGTACTTC. The full variable domain, in which reference TRBV14 and TRBJ2-7 provide the parts outside the CDR3, is EAGVTQFPSHSVIEKGQTVTLRCDPISGHDNLYWYRRVMGKEIKFLLHFVKESKQDESGMPNNRFLAERTGGTYSTLKVQPAELEDSGVYFCASSQAAGGGYEQYFGPGTRLTVT.

The rearrangement links TRBV5-5 to TRBJ2-1, with 12 bases that match TRBD2. This CDR3 is built from 17 residues. V lost 5 bases to trimming and J lost 7 bases; unmatched junction nucleotides: 13. Germline V gene lookup returns CDR1 SGHKS and CDR2 YYEKEE (reference sequence). For the CDR3, the DNA is TGTGCCAGCAGTGTGGAGCCTAGCGGGAGGGCCGTTAATGAGCAGTTCTTC. Its protein is CASSVEPSGRAVNEQFF.

This rearrangement joins TRBV29-1 to TRBJ2-1; D is undetermined. Trimming took 4 bases from V and 10 from J, leaving 11 bases between them. Germline V lookup: CDR1 SQVTM, CDR2 ANQGSEA. CDR3 size: 11 residues. DNA of the CDR3: TGCAGCGTTGTAGGCCGAGAAGAGCAGTTCTTC. Its protein product is CSVVGREEQFF.

V gene TRBV15 combines with J gene TRBJ1-4; no firm D call. Germline-derived CDR1 and CDR2 are LNHNV and YYDKDF (reference sequence). There are 15 residues in the CDR3. The V and J ends lost 5 bases and 8 bases respectively, with 18 bases between them. CDR3 nucleotides: TGTGCCACCAGCCCGACCGAAACCTTAGGGGAAAAACTGTTTTTT. Its protein is CATSPTETLGEKLFF.

This clonotype was detected a few times. This chain joins TRBV3-1 and TRBJ2-1; D not resolved. V dropped 2 bases and J dropped 8 bases, with 10 bases sitting between them. The germline V gene encodes CDR1 LGHDT and CDR2 YNNKEL (reference sequence). The CDR3 runs 13 residues. CDR3: CASSQSLGHEQFF. The CDR3 DNA is TGTGCCAGCAGCCAATCCCTAGGGCATGAGCAGTTCTTC.

A few counts support this clonotype. The CDR3 sequence: CASSPASVSTDTQYF. CDR3 sequence (DNA): TGTGCCAGCAGTCCAGCTAGCGTCAGCACAGATACGCAGTATTTT. The chain joins TRBV7-9 to TRBJ2-3; a possible D gene is TRBD2 (6 bases). V was cut by 6 bases and J by 0 bases, with 13 bases left in between. The germline CDR1 and CDR2 sequences are SEHNR and FQNEAQ (reference sequence). The CDR3 loop spans 15 amino acids.

This clonotype was seen only a few times. This sequence joins TRBV12-3 or TRBV12-4 and TRBJ2-6; TRBD1 or TRBD2 may be the D gene (5 bases each). The CDR3 spans 16 residues. V lost 7 bases and J 4 bases, leaving 17 bases between the germline ends. CDR3 nucleotides: TGTGCCAGCACCGCCGGGATGGGGACCGGGGCCAACGTCCTGACTTTC. Protein product: CASTAGMGTGANVLTF.

The V and J genes are TRBV7-9 and TRBJ1-1, with D perhaps TRBD1 (5 bases). There are 17 residues in the CDR3. Germline CDR1 is SEHNR and CDR2 is FQNEAQ (reference sequence). The V end lost 1 base, the J end lost 4 bases, and 19 bases lay between the germline ends. The CDR3 spells CASSLGSGAVSGTEAFF. In nucleotides, the CDR3 is TGTGCCAGCAGCTTAGGGTCCGGGGCGGTAAGTGGCACTGAAGCTTTCTTT.